The 29 T cell receptor beta chains given below trace back to one sample, sequenced in a study of T cells after yellow fever vaccination. In TCRdb, the 5' RACE reads were re-called with MiXCR into one record per CDR3 protein. The sample yields around 310,000 distinct CDR3 sequences, 3.5% to 4.5% seen once. The sample was PBMCs, taken 15 days after the yellow fever booster vaccination. These receptor sequences come from a man aged 18 to 29 who received the YFV17D yellow fever vaccine.

In regard to this clonotype: At one end the junction does not follow the germline gene, possibly because of a read error. The rearrangement joins TRBV27 to TRBJ1-2; TRBD1 aligns across 7 bases. The CDR3 loop spans 13 amino acids. Germline V gives CDR1 MNHEY, CDR2 SMNVEV (reference sequence). The CDR3 region is CATSRGFGYGYNF. DNA of the CDR3: TGTGCCACCTCCAGGGGGTTTGGCTATGGCTACAACTTC.

At least ten counts were recorded for this clonotype. The chain employs TRBV4-2 and TRBJ2-7, with 9 positions matching TRBD1. In germline, CDR1 is LGHNA, CDR2 YNFKEQ. The ends lost 4 bases at V and 7 bases at J; junction bases unmatched: 14. The CDR3 consists of 16 residues. CDR3 nucleotides: TGTGCCAGCAGCCCTTATGGGGAGGGACAGGGAGTGGAGCAGTACTTC. It specifies CASSPYGEGQGVEQYF.

This clonotype was seen more than once but under ten times. The genes are TRBV9 and TRBJ2-5; no clear D gene. This CDR3 region has 14 residues. Germline CDR1 SGDLS, CDR2 YYNGEE. The germline V and J ends were trimmed by 0 bases and 2 bases, with 8 bases remaining between them. The CDR3 region is CASSVEGWQETQYF. In DNA, the CDR3 is TGTGCCAGCAGCGTAGAAGGTTGGCAAGAGACCCAGTACTTC.

Many counts were recorded for this clonotype. The gene calls are TRBV9 and TRBJ2-7; D perhaps matches TRBD1 (5 bases). V was pared by 0 bases and J by 2 bases, with 9 bases between. The germline CDR1 and CDR2 sequences are SGDLS and YYNGEE. The CDR3 has 14 residues. The CDR3 DNA is TGTGCCAGCAGCGTAGGCTGGGGCCCCTACGAGCAGTACTTC. It is translated as CASSVGWGPYEQYF.

At least ten counts were recorded for this clonotype. CDR3 in amino acids: CAISVDPKYQPQHF. CDR3 nucleotides: TGTGCCATCAGTGTGGATCCAAAATATCAGCCCCAGCATTTT. The chain joins TRBV10-3 to TRBJ1-5, with no clear D. CDR1 and CDR2 from the germline V gene are ENHRY and SYGVKD. With 4 bases removed from V and 5 bases from J, the gap between germline ends came to 12 bases. The CDR3 has 14 residues.

Concerning this clonotype itself: The germline gene is not matched at one end of the junction; a read error may be the cause. The J gene is TRBJ1-6, the V gene TRBV28; possible D gene TRBD1, 5 bases. Germline CDR1 MDHEN, CDR2 SYDVKM. This CDR3 has 16 residues. For the CDR3, the DNA is TGTGCCAGCAGTACCGCAGGGAGCTCCTATAATTCACCCCTCCAGTTT. It encodes CASSTAGSSYNSPLQF.

This clonotype was detected a few times. The J gene is TRBJ2-1, the V gene TRBV7-3; 7 bases match TRBD2. CDR1 is SGHTA and CDR2 is FQGTGA in the germline V gene. CDR3 length: 14 residues. Trimming took 1 base from V and 8 from J; bases not matched to a gene: 5. CDR3 loop: CASSLRMAGDEQFF. The DNA of the CDR3 is TGTGCCAGCAGCTTAAGGATGGCGGGGGATGAGCAGTTCTTC.

The chain links TRBV5-1 to TRBJ2-1; D tentatively reads TRBD1 or TRBD2 (5 bases each). There are 14 residues in the CDR3. V lost 1 base and J 7 bases, leaving 12 bases between the germline ends. Germline V CDR1 and CDR2: SGHRS, YFSETQ. The CDR3 loop reads CASSLRWGGNEQFF. In DNA form, the CDR3 reads TGCGCCAGCAGCTTGAGATGGGGCGGGAATGAGCAGTTCTTC. Filled out from reference TRBV5-1 and TRBJ2-1, the complete variable domain reads KAGVTQTPRYLIKTRGQQVTLSCSPISGHRSVSWYQQTPGQGLQFLFEYFSETQRNKGNFPGRFSGRQFSNSRSEMNVSTLELGDSALYLCASSLRWGGNEQFFGPGTRLTVL.

The rearrangement uses TRBV4-2 and TRBJ1-3, with 11 bases lining up with TRBD1. Germline V gene sequence: CDR1 LGHNA, CDR2 YNFKEQ. V dropped 2 bases and J dropped 0; count of bases not matched to a gene: 15. The CDR3 totals 21 residues. The CDR3 DNA follows: TGTGCCAGCAGCCAATCCGCTCCGGGACAGGGGGGGACTGTCTCTGGAAACACCATATATTTT. It specifies CASSQSAPGQGGTVSGNTIYF.

This clonotype was recorded a few times. The chain uses TRBV27 and TRBJ1-1, with D uncertain. The germline gives CDR1 MNHEY, CDR2 SMNVEV (reference sequence). The CDR3 is 15 amino acids. The V and J ends lost 0 bases and 3 bases respectively, with 11 bases between them. The CDR3 region is CASSLSWVADTEAFF. CDR3 DNA: TGTGCCAGCAGTTTATCGTGGGTTGCAGACACTGAAGCTTTCTTT.

This clonotype was observed many times. The rearrangement links TRBV12-3 or TRBV12-4 to TRBJ2-2; D gene unclear. V was pared by 10 bases and J by 0 bases, with 15 bases between. The CDR3 has 15 amino acids. This CDR3 is CATVTQFANTGELFF. In DNA form, the CDR3 reads TGTGCCACGGTAACCCAGTTCGCGAACACCGGGGAGCTGTTTTTT.

The rearrangement links TRBV9 to TRBJ1-1; the D is unclear. Germline V gene data show CDR1 as SGDLS and CDR2 as YYNGEE. Trimming cost V 2 bases and J 4 bases, with 15 bases left between them. The CDR3 sequence is 15 residues long. Here the CDR3 DNA reads TGTGCCAGCAGCGTGGCCTCTGATTTGAGCACTGAAGCTTTCTTT. It specifies CASSVASDLSTEAFF.

There are a few counts of this clonotype. The rearrangement joins TRBV5-1 to TRBJ2-7; TRBD1 matches at 12 bases. Per the germline V gene, CDR1 is SGHRS and CDR2 is YFSETQ. The CDR3 loop spans 16 amino acids. V was pared by 6 bases and J by 7 bases, with 14 bases of the junction left unmatched. CDR3 DNA: TGCGCCAGCACCGGGACAGGGGGCAGAAAAGGTGTGGAGCAGTACTTC. Its protein product is CASTGTGGRKGVEQYF.

This clonotype has at least ten counts. V usage is TRBV7-9 and J usage is TRBJ1-5; D ambiguous. The germline V and J ends were trimmed by 1 base and 7 bases, with 8 bases remaining between them. The CDR3 has 13 residues. Germline V gives CDR1 SEHNR, CDR2 FQNEAQ (reference sequence). CDR3 coding DNA: TGTGCCAGCAGCTTAGATAACGGCCAGCCCCAGCATTTT. Translating it yields CASSLDNGQPQHF.

This chain joins TRBV7-9 and TRBJ2-7; D not certain. This CDR3 region has 14 residues. Per germline, CDR1 SEHNR and CDR2 FQNEAQ (reference sequence). Trimming removed 5 bases at V and 1 base at J, with 12 bases between. CDR3 nucleotide sequence: TGTGCCAGCAGCCCTCAGACTGCTTCCTACGAGCAGTACTTC. Amino acid sequence: CASSPQTASYEQYF.

This clonotype occurred a few times. V gene TRBV7-6 combines with J gene TRBJ2-5; 7 nucleotides agree with TRBD1. The CDR3 has 14 residues. V trimming: 5 bases; J trimming: 7 bases; junction bases outside the gene matches: 10. Germline loops: CDR1 SGHVS, CDR2 FNYEAQ. The CDR3 protein is CASSTNDRVGTQYF. Here the CDR3 DNA reads TGTGCCAGCAGCACGAATGACAGGGTCGGGACCCAGTACTTC.

This clonotype was counted between two and nine times. This chain joins TRBV18 and TRBJ2-5; D unresolved. The CDR3 runs 15 residues. The V gene lost 6 bases and the J gene lost 1 base, with 15 bases spanning the gap. Looked up from germline, CDR1 is KGHSH and CDR2 is LQKENI. The CDR3 region is CASSPRSARQETQYF. Here the CDR3 DNA reads TGTGCCAGCTCCCCGAGGAGCGCCCGCCAAGAGACCCAGTACTTC.

This clonotype has ten or more counts. The V gene is TRBV7-2, the J gene TRBJ1-1; 8 nucleotides line up with TRBD1. V gave up 4 bases and J gave up 0 bases; unmatched junction bases: 1. Germline V gene data show CDR1 as SGHTA and CDR2 as FQGNSA. The CDR3 spans 14 residues. Here the CDR3 reads CASSWTGMNTEAFF. CDR3 in DNA: TGTGCCAGCAGCTGGACAGGGATGAACACTGAAGCTTTCTTT.

This clonotype was counted at least ten times. J is TRBJ2-7 and V is TRBV5-1, with 7 bases identical to TRBD1. CDR3 length equals 14 residues. V was pared by 0 bases and J by 3 bases, with 3 bases of the junction left unmatched. CDR1 and CDR2 from the germline V gene are SGHRS and YFSETQ. The CDR3 reads CASSLGTGLYEQYV. CDR3 nucleotide sequence: TGCGCCAGCAGCTTGGGGACAGGACTCTACGAGCAGTACGTC.

This clonotype was seen ten or more times. This chain links TRBV6-5 with TRBJ2-4; D may be TRBD2 (6 bases). The CDR3 totals 14 residues. Trimming shortened V by 5 bases and J by 8 bases, and 16 bases separated the two germline ends. Per germline, CDR1 MNHEY and CDR2 SVGAGI. Written as DNA, the CDR3 is TGTGCCAGCAGTCCCCCGGGCGGGGTGGACATTCAGTACTTC. Amino acids: CASSPPGGVDIQYF.

This clonotype was seen a handful of times. This chain uses TRBV19 with TRBJ1-4; D is perhaps TRBD1 (6 bases). Trimming cost V 6 bases and J 7 bases, with 15 bases left between them. Germline V gives CDR1 LNHDA, CDR2 SQIVND (reference sequence). This CDR3 has 14 residues. CDR3 sequence (DNA): TGTGCCAGTAGGGAAATCATCAGGGGTGAAAAACTGTTTTTT. Protein product: CASREIIRGEKLFF.

V gene TRBV29-1 combines with J gene TRBJ2-7; 11 bases match TRBD1. CDR3 length equals 12 residues. The junction had 2 bases not matched to a gene; V was cut back by 5 bases and J by 5 bases. In germline, CDR1 is SQVTM, CDR2 ANQGSEA. The CDR3 coding sequence is TGCAGCGTTTTGGACAGGGGGCACGAGCAGTACTTC. The encoded protein is CSVLDRGHEQYF.

This clonotype was detected ten times or more. The genes are TRBV7-6 and TRBJ1-5; D call uncertain. The CDR3 extends over 15 amino acids. CDR1 is SGHVS, CDR2 FNYEAQ, per germline. Trimming took off 5 bases at V and 1 base at J, with 12 bases between the two ends. In DNA form, the CDR3 reads TGTGCCAGCAGCCAATTTGACGGAAGCAATCAGCCCCAGCATTTT. Translating gives CASSQFDGSNQPQHF. Filled out from reference TRBV7-6 and TRBJ1-5, the complete variable domain reads GAGVSQSPRYKVTKRGQDVALRCDPISGHVSLYWYRQALGQGPEFLTYFNYEAQQDKSGLPNDRFSAERPEGSISTLTIQRTEQRDSAMYRCASSQFDGSNQPQHFGDGTRLSIL.

The table lists this clonotype with many counts. This chain connects TRBV20-1 to TRBJ2-5, with TRBD2 identical over 9 bases. Losses at the gene ends were 5 bases for V and 5 bases for J; bases not matched to a gene: 6. This CDR3 is 13 amino acids long. In germline, CDR1 is DFQATT, CDR2 SNEGSKA (reference sequence). The DNA of the CDR3 is TGCAGTGCTGCGCGGGGGGGCGAGGAGACCCAGTACTTC. This translates into CSAARGGEETQYF.

This clonotype was picked up many times. This chain joins TRBV30 and TRBJ2-5, with 8 bases fitting TRBD2. The germline V gene encodes CDR1 GTSNPN and CDR2 SVGIG (reference sequence). Trimming cost V 8 bases and J 4 bases; bases outside gene matches: 15. CDR3 size: 15 residues. The CDR3 DNA follows: TGTGCCCGGAAGGGAGGCGGGGGGCGAACAGAGACCCAGTACTTC. Translated: CARKGGGGRTETQYF.

This clonotype was seen repeatedly, ten times or more. V gene TRBV11-2 combines with J gene TRBJ1-5, with no clear D. The CDR3 spans 16 residues. V was shortened by 1 base and J by 1 base, with 11 bases between the two germline ends. Germline-derived CDR1 and CDR2 are SGHAT and FQNNGV. CDR3 loop: CASSLGVGGSNQPQHF. The CDR3, as DNA: TGTGCCAGCAGCTTAGGGGTCGGCGGGAGCAATCAGCCCCAGCATTTT.

There are many counts of this clonotype. Here the CDR3 reads CASSYSSSGGLSQETQYF. CDR3 bases: TGTGCCAGCAGTTACTCGTCTAGCGGGGGGCTCTCTCAAGAGACCCAGTACTTC. This chain links TRBV6-5 with TRBJ2-5; 11 bases line up with TRBD2. This CDR3 region has 18 residues. Germline V gene sequence: CDR1 MNHEY, CDR2 SVGAGI. Unmatched junction bases numbered 8, after V lost 0 bases and J lost 2 bases.

In its sample, this clonotype was seen a few times. The gene calls are TRBV12-5 and TRBJ2-5; 7 bases are shared with TRBD1. The CDR3 is made up of 15 amino acids. The trim removed 7 bases at V and 1 base at J, leaving 9 bases unmatched. Germline V lookup: CDR1 LGHNT, CDR2 FRNRAP. The CDR3 sequence is CASEDGGTAQETQYF. CDR3 nucleotides: TGTGCTAGTGAAGACGGTGGGACAGCCCAAGAGACCCAGTACTTC.

This clonotype was seen repeatedly, ten times or more. The chain is built from TRBV20-1 and TRBJ2-3, with 9 bases identical to TRBD1. Germline V CDR1 and CDR2: DFQATT, SNEGSKA (reference sequence). CDR3 length: 15 residues. After removal of 5 bases from V and 2 bases from J, the junction contained 8 bases not matched to a gene. The CDR3 spells CSADGTGPVTDTQYF. The CDR3 nucleotides are TGCAGTGCTGACGGGACAGGGCCGGTCACAGATACGCAGTATTTT.